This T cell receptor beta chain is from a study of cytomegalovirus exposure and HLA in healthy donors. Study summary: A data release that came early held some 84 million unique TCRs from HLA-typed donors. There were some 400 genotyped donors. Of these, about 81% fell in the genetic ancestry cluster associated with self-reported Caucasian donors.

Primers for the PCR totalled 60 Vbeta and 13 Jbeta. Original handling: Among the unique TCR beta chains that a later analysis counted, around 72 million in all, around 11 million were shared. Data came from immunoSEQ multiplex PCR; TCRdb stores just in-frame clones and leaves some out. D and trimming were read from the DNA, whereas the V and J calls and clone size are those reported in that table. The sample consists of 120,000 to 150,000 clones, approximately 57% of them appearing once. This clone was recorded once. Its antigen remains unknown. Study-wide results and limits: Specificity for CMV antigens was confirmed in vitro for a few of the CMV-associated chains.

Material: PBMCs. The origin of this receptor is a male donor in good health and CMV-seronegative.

The CDR3 protein is CASSLARGHRETQYF. The DNA of the CDR3 is TGCGCCAGCAGCTTGGCCAGGGGGCATCGGGAGACCCAGTACTTC. The J gene is TRBJ2-5, the V gene TRBV5-1; 8 bases are shared with TRBD1. The V segment lost 0 bases and the J segment 5 bases; nucleotides outside the gene matches: 6. This CDR3 has 15 amino acids. Looked up from germline, CDR1 is SGHRS and CDR2 is YFSETQ.